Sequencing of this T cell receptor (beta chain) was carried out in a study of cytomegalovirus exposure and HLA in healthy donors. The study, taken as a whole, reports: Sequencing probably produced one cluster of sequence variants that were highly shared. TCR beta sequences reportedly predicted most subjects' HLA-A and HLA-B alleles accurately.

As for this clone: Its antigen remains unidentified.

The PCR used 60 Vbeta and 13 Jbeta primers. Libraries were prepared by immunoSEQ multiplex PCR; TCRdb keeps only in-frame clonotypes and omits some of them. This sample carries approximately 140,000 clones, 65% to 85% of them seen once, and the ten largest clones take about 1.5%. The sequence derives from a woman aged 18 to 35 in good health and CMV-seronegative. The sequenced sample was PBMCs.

The CDR3 DNA sequence: TGCGCCAGCAGCACGGGACTAGCCTACAATGAGCAGTTCTTC. Its protein is CASSTGLAYNEQFF. V is TRBV4-1 and J is TRBJ2-1; 8 positions agree with TRBD2. The trim removed 5 bases at V and 2 bases at J, leaving 2 bases unmatched. CDR1 and CDR2 from the germline V gene are MGHRA and YSYEKL. The CDR3 contains 14 residues.